The 5 T cell receptor beta chains given below trace back to one sample, sequenced in a study of T cells in localized non-small cell lung cancer. Some clones are missing from TCRdb's copy, which holds only in-frame ones; the method was immunoSEQ multiplex PCR. The sample has around 70,000 clones; around 84% are singletons. The material sequenced was peripheral blood, taken before any cancer treatment. The source is a female donor older than 55 with stage I lung adenocarcinoma.

This clone was detected once. The genes are TRBV5-4 and TRBJ2-2; D possibly corresponds to TRBD1 (6 bases). CDR3 size: 15 residues. V was trimmed by 2 bases and J by 1 base, leaving 9 bases between them. CDR1 and CDR2 (germline): SGHNT, YYREEE (reference sequence). CDR3 sequence reads: CASSFGGGNTGELFF. CDR3 sequence (DNA): TGTGCCAGCAGCTTTGGGGGCGGGAACACCGGGGAGCTGTTTTTT.

The rearrangement uses TRBV18 and TRBJ2-7, with no clear D. Trimming left V 6 bases short and J 3 bases short, with 12 bases between. The germline gives CDR1 KGHSH, CDR2 LQKENI. The CDR3 runs 13 residues. The CDR3 nucleotides are TGTGCCAGCTCTCTTGAATTGGTCTACGAGCAGTACTTC. Translated: CASSLELVYEQYF. Variable domain in full (rest from reference TRBV18 and TRBJ2-7): NAGVMQNPRHLVRRRGQEARLRCSPMKGHSHVYWYRQLPEEGLKFMVYLQKENIIDESGMPKERFSAEFPKEGPSILRIQQVVRGDSAAYFCASSLELVYEQYFGPGTRLTVT.

V usage is TRBV4-1 and J usage is TRBJ2-3; D perhaps matches TRBD2 (5 bases). The germline V gene has CDR1 MGHRA and CDR2 YSYEKL. Deletions cut 1 base from V and 2 bases from J, with 19 bases between. This CDR3 is 18 amino acids long. The DNA for the CDR3 is TGCGCCAGCAGCCAAGTAGGGTGGCGGGCTGTTGACACAGATACGCAGTATTTT. The encoded protein is CASSQVGWRAVDTDTQYF.

The chain combines TRBV7-9 with TRBJ1-5, with a weak D call TRBD1 (5 bases). V was pared by 1 base and J by 6 bases, with 10 bases between. The V gene's germline CDR1 is SEHNR and CDR2 FQNEAQ (reference sequence). There are 14 residues in the CDR3. The DNA for the CDR3 is TGTGCCAGCAGCTTAGAGGGGCGAGTTCAGCCCCAGCATTTT. Amino acid sequence: CASSLEGRVQPQHF.

The chain carries TRBV15 and TRBJ2-7; TRBD2 matches 9 bases. CDR1 is LNHNV and CDR2 is YYDKDF in the germline V gene (reference sequence). The CDR3 has 14 residues. V dropped 0 bases and J dropped 8; count of bases not matched to a gene: 5. CDR3 protein: CATSREAGGLQQYF. The CDR3 nucleotides are TGTGCCACCAGCAGAGAAGCGGGGGGTCTTCAGCAGTACTTC.